The 30 T cell receptor beta chains below were found in one sample sequenced in a study of T cells in Graves' hyperthyroidism and ophthalmopathy (dated by TCRdb to between 2019 and 2020). The receptor library was made with multiplex PCR. Data came from an Illumina HiSeq 2000. TCR beta CDR3 regions were amplified from RNA transcripts. The first round of RT-PCR for the TCR CDR3 was performed with the HTBI primer set and the Qiagen OneStep RT-PCR kit. In TCRdb, the public reads were trimmed at Q25 with fastp and aligned with MiXCR, with productive beta chains retained. Under each unique CDR3 protein, matching rows form one entry showing the most common genes and DNA. The sample contains around 340,000 distinct CDR3 sequences, approximately 17% of them found a single time. The ten top clones hold around 35% of the sample. The sequenced material came from blood. These receptors were collected from a woman aged 25 to 45 with Graves' hyperthyroidism that later progressed to Graves' ophthalmopathy.

In its sample, this clonotype was seen many times. The V gene is TRBV13, the J gene TRBJ2-3; D may be TRBD1 or TRBD2 (6 bases each). CDR1 and CDR2 (germline): PRHDT, FYEKMQ (reference sequence). Between the trimmed V and J ends, which lost 6 bases and 3 bases, there was a span of 13 bases. The CDR3 runs 14 residues. In DNA, the CDR3 is TGTGCCAGCAGAAGGGGGAGGATGACAGATACGCAGTATTTT. Translated: CASRRGRMTDTQYF.

The chain uses TRBV28 and TRBJ2-1, with D possibly being TRBD1 (6 bases). Trimming pared 4 bases from V and 10 bases from J, leaving 11 bases between. The CDR3 spans 12 residues. Germline CDR1 reads MDHEN; CDR2 reads SYDVKM. The chain's CDR3 is CASSSTGGEQFF. The CDR3 DNA reads as TGTGCCAGCAGTTCGACAGGCGGAGAGCAGTTCTTC.

The chain carries TRBV9 and TRBJ2-1; the match to TRBD2 covers 14 bases. The length of the CDR3 is 17 residues. Germline V gives CDR1 SGDLS, CDR2 YYNGEE. Trimming cost V 3 bases and J 7 bases; bases outside gene matches: 9. In nucleotides, the CDR3 is TGTGCCAGCAGCGCCCGGACTAGCGGGAGGTTACGGAATGAGCAGTTCTTC. Its translation is CASSARTSGRLRNEQFF.

This clonotype was found a few times. The chain employs TRBV14 and TRBJ2-7; unclear D gene. This CDR3 comprises 14 residues. Germline V gene lookup returns CDR1 SGHDN and CDR2 FVKESK. V was clipped by 1 base and J by 6 bases, with 13 bases between them. This CDR3 reads CASSQVPGSVEQYF. CDR3 sequence (DNA): TGTGCCAGCAGCCAAGTCCCAGGCTCCGTCGAGCAGTACTTC.

This clonotype appeared many times. This sequence joins TRBV2 and TRBJ2-3; 10 bases are shared with TRBD2. The germline CDR1 and CDR2 sequences are SNHLY and FYNNEI. After removal of 7 bases from V and 0 bases from J, the junction contained 7 bases not matched to a gene. The CDR3 runs 16 residues. Written as DNA, the CDR3 is TGTGCCAGCAACCGCCCTAGCGGGGGCAGCACAGATACGCAGTATTTT. This translates into CASNRPSGGSTDTQYF. Supplemented by reference TRBV2 and TRBJ2-3, the full variable domain reads EPEVTQTPSHQVTQMGQEVILRCVPISNHLYFYWYRQILGQKVEFLVSFYNNEISEKSEIFDDQFSVERPDGSNFTLKIRSTKLEDSAMYFCASNRPSGGSTDTQYFGPGTRLTVL.

This clonotype occurred many times. This sequence joins TRBV28 and TRBJ1-6, with 10 bases aligning to TRBD1. The CDR3 runs to 15 residues. With 6 bases clipped from V and 9 bases from J, the junction kept 8 bases outside the gene matches. The germline V gene encodes CDR1 MDHEN and CDR2 SYDVKM. CDR3 in amino acids: CASRVRTGGSSPLHF. The CDR3 nucleotides are TGTGCCAGCAGGGTCAGGACAGGGGGGAGTTCACCCCTCCACTTT.

This clonotype has at least ten counts. V is TRBV6-1 and J is TRBJ2-6, with D unresolved. Germline loops: CDR1 MNHNS, CDR2 SASEGT. Trimming stripped 5 bases from V and 2 bases from J, with 7 bases between. There are 14 residues in the CDR3. This CDR3 reads CASSKVAGANVLTF. CDR3 DNA sequence: TGTGCCAGCAGTAAGGTAGCTGGGGCCAACGTCCTGACTTTC.

This clonotype was seen many times. The rearrangement joins TRBV12-3 or TRBV12-4 to TRBJ1-6; D unresolved. V lost 1 base and J lost 7, with 8 bases in between. The CDR3 length is 14 residues. This CDR3 reads CASSLVGSNSPLHF. The CDR3 DNA reads TGTGCCAGCAGTTTAGTAGGGTCCAATTCACCCCTCCACTTT.

This rearrangement joins TRBV5-4 to TRBJ1-3; the D gene is possibly TRBD1 (5 bases). CDR3 size: 16 residues. With 1 base removed from V and 0 bases from J, the gap between germline ends came to 11 bases. The V gene's germline CDR1 is SGHNT and CDR2 YYREEE (reference sequence). The CDR3 sequence: CASSLQYDSSGNTIYF. DNA of the CDR3: TGTGCCAGCAGCTTGCAGTACGACAGCTCTGGAAACACCATATATTTT.

This clonotype was detected a few times. The chain carries TRBV11-3 and TRBJ2-1; TRBD2 matches 9 bases. CDR1 and CDR2 from the germline V gene are SGHNT and YENEEA. The J segment lost 6 bases and the V segment lost 2 bases, leaving 2 bases of the junction unmatched. The CDR3 is made up of 14 amino acids. CDR3 amino acids: CASSLSSGANEQFF. The CDR3, as DNA: TGTGCCAGCAGCTTATCTAGCGGGGCCAATGAGCAGTTCTTC.

This clonotype was detected ten times or more. CDR3 sequence: CASTFPGTSNADTQYF. The CDR3 DNA reads TGTGCCAGCACCTTCCCCGGGACTAGTAATGCAGATACGCAGTATTTT. The V gene is TRBV2, the J gene TRBJ2-3, with 8 nucleotides matching TRBD2. The CDR3 length is 16 residues. The J segment lost 4 bases and the V segment lost 7 bases, leaving 13 bases of the junction unmatched. From germline, CDR1 is SNHLY and CDR2 FYNNEI.

This clonotype has only a few counts. V is TRBV24-1 and J is TRBJ2-2, with D maybe TRBD2 (6 bases). This CDR3 spans 13 amino acids. V lost 4 bases and J lost 6, with 8 bases in between. In germline, CDR1 is KGHDR, CDR2 SFDVKD. CDR3 residues: CATSERGAGELFF. As DNA, the CDR3 is TGTGCCACCAGTGAGCGGGGCGCCGGGGAGCTGTTTTTT.

In its sample, this clonotype was seen many times. This chain uses TRBV12-3 or TRBV12-4 with TRBJ2-1; D is unresolved. V was clipped by 5 bases and J by 0 bases, with 8 bases between them. This CDR3 has 14 amino acids. The CDR3 protein is CASSPQSSYNEQFF. The CDR3 DNA sequence: TGTGCCAGCAGTCCTCAGAGCTCCTACAATGAGCAGTTCTTC.

This clonotype was seen a few times. The chain recombines TRBV10-3 with TRBJ2-3; 14 nucleotides match TRBD2. CDR3 length: 18 residues. The V gene's germline CDR1 is ENHRY and CDR2 SYGVKD. V shed 3 bases, J shed 3 bases, and the junction held 8 bases outside the gene matches. CDR3 in DNA: TGTGCCATCAGTGATACATGGACTAGCGGGAGGTTTACAGATACGCAGTATTTT. Its translation is CAISDTWTSGRFTDTQYF.

This clonotype showed up many times. This chain joins TRBV6-5 and TRBJ1-1, with D possibly TRBD1 on 6 matching bases. This CDR3 is 14 amino acids long. Germline assignment: CDR1 MNHEY and CDR2 SVGAGI. V was clipped by 2 bases and J by 3 bases, with 10 bases between them. CDR3 nucleotide sequence: TGTGCCAGCAGTTACGGGGGCCGTTACACTGAAGCTTTCTTT. Its translation is CASSYGGRYTEAFF.

The chain recombines TRBV27 with TRBJ2-2; D is undetermined. Germline loops: CDR1 MNHEY, CDR2 SMNVEV (reference sequence). The germline V and J ends were trimmed by 1 base and 1 base, with 7 bases remaining between them. The CDR3 runs to 15 residues. The CDR3 nucleotides are TGTGCCAGCAGTTTATGGGGTCTGAACACCGGGGAGCTGTTTTTT. This encodes CASSLWGLNTGELFF.

This clonotype showed up many times. The V and J genes are TRBV28 and TRBJ1-4, with D perhaps TRBD1 (5 bases). V was cut by 5 bases and J by 1 base, with 8 bases left in between. The CDR3 loop spans 14 amino acids. CDR1 is MDHEN, CDR2 SYDVKM, per germline. The CDR3 reads CASSGRGTNEKLFF. The CDR3, as DNA: TGTGCCAGCAGTGGGAGGGGAACTAATGAAAAACTGTTTTTT.

This clonotype was observed many times. For the CDR3, the DNA is TGTGCCAGCAGTTTATCCCAGGGTGGCACCGGGGAGCTGTTTTTT. Translating gives CASSLSQGGTGELFF. The chain couples TRBV27 to TRBJ2-2; D may be TRBD1 (5 bases). V was trimmed by 0 bases and J by 4 bases, leaving 9 bases between them. The CDR3 consists of 15 residues. The germline gives CDR1 MNHEY, CDR2 SMNVEV (reference sequence).

This clonotype has a count of ten or more. This chain uses TRBV11-2 with TRBJ2-1, with 11 nucleotides matching TRBD2. The length of the CDR3 is 15 residues. CDR1 and CDR2 from the germline V gene are SGHAT and FQNNGV. The trim removed 4 bases at V and 11 bases at J, leaving 10 bases unmatched. The CDR3 DNA sequence: TGTGCCAGCAGCTCGCCGGGACTAGCGGATACCCAGCAGTTCTTC. The encoded protein is CASSSPGLADTQQFF.

This clonotype was counted many times. This sequence joins TRBV6-1 and TRBJ2-2, with 9 positions matching TRBD1. CDR3 length: 16 residues. Germline V gene lookup returns CDR1 MNHNS and CDR2 SASEGT. V was pared by 6 bases and J by 1 base, with 6 bases of the junction left unmatched. The DNA for the CDR3 is TGTGCCAGCAGATACAGGGGGCCGGGGAACACCGGGGAGCTGTTTTTT. This encodes CASRYRGPGNTGELFF.

This clonotype was seen many times. This sequence joins TRBV30 and TRBJ1-6, with no clear D. This CDR3 has 11 residues. Germline V gene lookup returns CDR1 GTSNPN and CDR2 SVGIG (reference sequence). Trimming shortened V by 4 bases and J by 10 bases, and 8 bases separated the two germline ends. This chain's CDR3 is CAWKSRSPLHF. The DNA for the CDR3 is TGTGCCTGGAAATCAAGGTCACCCCTCCACTTT.

This clonotype was seen at least ten times. The rearrangement links TRBV27 to TRBJ2-5, with 9 bases matching TRBD1. V was pared by 4 bases and J by 1 base, with 4 bases of the junction left unmatched. Looked up from germline, CDR1 is MNHEY and CDR2 is SMNVEV (reference sequence). The CDR3 contains 15 residues. CDR3 amino acids: CASSWGQGPQETQYF. The CDR3 DNA reads TGTGCCAGCAGTTGGGGACAGGGACCCCAAGAGACCCAGTACTTC.

Ten or more counts support this clonotype. The chain combines TRBV27 with TRBJ1-1; D unresolved. The ends were cut back, 2 bases at V and 1 base at J, with 11 bases in the middle. Germline CDR1 MNHEY, CDR2 SMNVEV (reference sequence). This CDR3 has 15 amino acids. CDR3 amino acids: CASSLTQWGNTEAFF. DNA for the CDR3: TGTGCCAGCAGTTTAACACAGTGGGGGAACACTGAAGCTTTCTTT.

The chain joins TRBV29-1 to TRBJ2-7; TRBD1 agrees at 8 bases. This CDR3 has 12 amino acids. Germline CDR1 SQVTM, CDR2 ANQGSEA. The junction had 5 bases not matched to a gene; V was cut back by 6 bases and J by 4 bases. CDR3 amino acids: CSVGNRGYEQYF. The CDR3 nucleotides are TGCAGCGTCGGTAACAGGGGGTACGAGCAGTACTTC.

This clonotype was seen many times. V and J are TRBV7-8 and TRBJ2-3; 10 bases fit TRBD2. Germline trimming cut 6 bases from V and 0 bases from J; bases unmatched to any gene: 3. Germline CDR1 and CDR2: SGHVS and FQNEAQ. The CDR3 runs to 15 residues. This chain's CDR3 is CASSLLAGSTDTQYF. DNA of the CDR3: TGTGCCAGCAGTTTACTAGCGGGAAGCACAGATACGCAGTATTTT.

This clonotype appeared many times. The V gene is TRBV4-1, the J gene TRBJ1-1; no clear D. The germline V and J ends were trimmed by 1 base and 0 bases, with 9 bases remaining between them. The germline CDR1 and CDR2 sequences are MGHRA and YSYEKL. The CDR3 spans 15 residues. The CDR3 DNA follows: TGCGCCAGCAGCCAAGGGGCAAGCATGAACACTGAAGCTTTCTTT. It translates to CASSQGASMNTEAFF.

This clonotype was picked up many times. The V gene is TRBV12-3 or TRBV12-4, the J gene TRBJ2-3; the D call may be TRBD1 or TRBD2 (5 bases each). This CDR3 spans 11 amino acids. The V gene lost 10 bases and the J gene lost 1 base, with 6 bases spanning the gap. This CDR3 is CATGRTDTQYF. In DNA, the CDR3 is TGTGCCACGGGGCGCACAGATACGCAGTATTTT.

The sample holds many counts of this clonotype. The chain is built from TRBV19 and TRBJ1-1, with a possible D match to TRBD1 (6 bases). The V gene's germline CDR1 is LNHDA and CDR2 SQIVND (reference sequence). V shed 7 bases and J shed 1 base, with 16 bases lying between them. There are 15 residues in the CDR3. The CDR3 region has the DNA TGTGCCAGTACCATACGGGGACATCAGAACACTGAAGCTTTCTTT. It codes for CASTIRGHQNTEAFF.

This clonotype was seen just once. With a much larger clone just one base away, this may be a read error. The chain's CDR3 is CAIGTSGGGDTQYF. For the CDR3, the DNA is TGTGCCATCGGTACTAGCGGGGGGGGGGATACGCAGTATTTT. The V and J genes are TRBV10-3 and TRBJ2-3; 13 bases align to TRBD2. CDR3 length: 14 amino acids. CDR1 and CDR2 (germline): ENHRY, SYGVKD. The trim removed 8 bases at V and 6 bases at J, leaving 5 bases unmatched.

This clonotype was seen repeatedly, ten times or more. The chain couples TRBV27 to TRBJ2-7, with D perhaps being TRBD1 or TRBD2 (5 bases each). The CDR3 runs to 15 residues. The V end was cut by 6 bases, the J end by 3 bases, with 18 bases between. Germline V gives CDR1 MNHEY, CDR2 SMNVEV (reference sequence). CDR3 bases: TGTGCCAGCAGCACTTCTTCTGGGGGTGACTACGAGCAGTACTTC. It specifies CASSTSSGGDYEQYF.